The clone carrying this T cell receptor (beta chain) was recorded a few times. The antigen remains undetermined. Amplified regions were TCR beta CDR3 sequences from RNA transcripts. The study used the HTBI primer set for a first-round RT-PCR of the TCR CDR3. TCRdb re-derived calls from the multiplex PCR reads in MiXCR, one entry per CDR3 protein. The table lists about 600,000 distinct CDR3 sequences, more than 15% of them singletons. The CDR3 is 15 residues long. Germline V lookup: CDR1 DFQATT, CDR2 SNEGSKA (reference sequence). After removal of 5 bases from V and 1 base from J, the junction contained 8 bases not matched to a gene. This record comes from a study of T cells in Graves' hyperthyroidism and ophthalmopathy. Study results and limitations: Most clonotypes that expanded in the thyroid above 0.001 also showed up in blood. A model of 13 V-J pairs discriminated ophthalmopathy from stable hyperthyroidism.

Researchers barred patients who had uncontrolled infection, other autoimmune disease, pregnancy or lactation. What was sequenced was blood. The sequence derives from a woman between 35 and 50 years old with Graves' ophthalmopathy. V and J are TRBV20-1 and TRBJ2-1; TRBD2 matches 7 bases. CDR3 nucleotide sequence: TGCAGTGCTCAACTAGCGACCTCTTCCTACAATGAGCAGTTCTTC. This gives the protein CSAQLATSSYNEQFF.